A selection of T cell receptor beta chains follows, all from one sample in a study of shared clonotypes between healthy human individuals. The protocol was immunoSEQ multiplex PCR, while the TCRdb copy is restricted to in-frame clones and leaves out a portion. The sample yields roughly 2 million clones, 85% to 95% seen once. Specimen: naive CD4+ T cells sorted from blood. The receptors shown here come from a man in his late teens or twenties in good health. Each CDR3 is given with its conserved first and last residue. A D gene is named only where the DNA matches it firmly. Not all rows give a size; the values are once, few, many and, for expanded clones, a class.

d_call,v_call,j_call,clone_size,cdr3_aa,cdr3_nt
NA,TRBV30,TRBJ2-1,NA,CAWSVNGGEQFF,TGTGCCTGGAGTGTAAACGGGGGTGAGCAGTTCTTC
NA,TRBV2,TRBJ2-2,NA,CASSGELATGELFF,TGTGCCAGCAGTGGGGAGCTGGCCACCGGGGAGCTGTTTTTT
NA,TRBV5-1,TRBJ2-7,NA,CASSTGPGSYEQYF,TGCGCCAGCAGCACCGGACCGGGATCCTACGAGCAGTACTTC
NA,TRBV5-1,TRBJ2-1,NA,CASIPGLRPNEQFF,TGCGCCAGCATCCCGGGCCTTCGGCCTAATGAGCAGTTCTTC
NA,TRBV18,TRBJ2-7,NA,CASSPFGTPLGEQYF,TGTGCCAGCTCACCATTCGGGACTCCCCTCGGTGAGCAGTACTTC
TRBD2,TRBV7-2,TRBJ2-5,NA,CASARTSGRAKETQYF,TGTGCCAGCGCAAGAACTAGCGGGAGGGCCAAAGAGACCCAGTACTTC
NA,TRBV27,TRBJ2-7,NA,CASSLSGATYEQYF,TGTGCCAGCAGTTTATCCGGGGCTACCTACGAGCAGTACTTC
NA,TRBV6-5,TRBJ2-5,NA,CASSPFRGETQYF,TGTGCCAGCAGCCCTTTTCGAGGGGAGACCCAGTACTTC
TRBD1,TRBV18,TRBJ2-5,NA,CASSPQGWRETQYF,TGTGCCAGCTCCCCACAGGGGTGGAGGGAGACCCAGTACTTC
TRBD1,TRBV5-1,TRBJ2-3,NA,CASSWGQGAPSTDTQYF,TGCGCCAGCAGCTGGGGACAGGGGGCTCCCTCCACAGATACGCAGTATTTT
TRBD1,TRBV9,TRBJ2-7,NA,CASSTQGDPAYEQYF,TGTGCCAGCAGCACACAGGGGGACCCCGCCTACGAGCAGTACTTC
TRBD1,TRBV27,TRBJ1-3,NA,CASSTGTGNGNTIYF,TGTGCCAGCAGTACAGGGACAGGGAACGGAAACACCATATATTTT
NA,TRBV5-1,TRBJ2-1,NA,CASSSIGNTYNEQFF,TGCGCCAGCAGCTCGATTGGGAATACCTACAATGAGCAGTTCTTC
NA,TRBV6-5,TRBJ2-5,once,CASSRGYQETQYF,TGTGCCAGCAGTAGGGGGTACCAAGAGACCCAGTACTTC
TRBD2,TRBV2,TRBJ2-2,NA,CASNPGGRTGELFF,TGTGCCAGCAATCCGGGGGGTAGGACCGGGGAGCTGTTTTTT
NA,TRBV10-3,TRBJ1-1,NA,CAISDRGETEAFF,TGTGCCATCAGTGACCGGGGAGAAACTGAAGCTTTCTTT
NA,TRBV27,TRBJ1-5,NA,CASSLGGYSNQPQHF,TGTGCCAGCAGTTTGGGGGGTTATAGCAATCAGCCCCAGCATTTT
NA,TRBV28,TRBJ2-7,NA,CASSPSGRSYEQYF,TGTGCCAGCAGTCCCTCCGGGCGGTCCTACGAGCAGTACTTC
NA,TRBV6-5,TRBJ1-1,many,CASSLRKNTEAFF,TGTGCCAGCAGTCTAAGGAAGAACACTGAAGCTTTCTTT
TRBD2,TRBV10-2,TRBJ2-5,NA,CASSPSAGGQETQYF,TGCGCCAGCAGTCCGTCGGCGGGGGGTCAAGAGACCCAGTACTTC
NA,TRBV2,TRBJ2-1,NA,CASSETVYNEQFF,TGTGCCAGCAGTGAAACGGTCTACAATGAGCAGTTCTTC
NA,TRBV6-6,TRBJ1-6,NA,CASSLGVVGNSPLHF,TGTGCCAGCAGTCTAGGGGTGGTTGGTAATTCACCCCTCCACTTT
NA,TRBV7-2,TRBJ1-1,NA,CASSLETWNTEAFF,TGTGCCAGCAGCTTAGAGACCTGGAACACTGAAGCTTTCTTT
NA,TRBV13,TRBJ2-2,NA,CASSFEGLVLDNTGELFF,TGTGCCAGCAGCTTTGAAGGGTTAGTCCTAGATAACACCGGGGAGCTGTTTTTT
NA,TRBV19,TRBJ2-5,once,CASSIVGSSLAQYF,TGTGCCAGTAGTATAGTAGGATCCTCCCTGGCCCAGTACTTC
TRBD1,TRBV7-9,TRBJ1-2,once,CASSSGSDRGYGYTF,TGTGCCAGCAGCTCCGGGTCCGACAGGGGCTATGGCTACACCTTC
NA,TRBV6-6,TRBJ2-5,NA,CASSSFRSQETQYF,TGTGCCAGCAGTTCGTTCAGATCACAAGAGACCCAGTACTTC
NA,TRBV6-1,TRBJ1-2,NA,CASRVTATGTYGYTF,TGTGCCAGCAGAGTGACAGCGACGGGCACGTATGGCTACACCTTC
TRBD2,TRBV9,TRBJ2-1,NA,CASSVGEGYNEQFF,TGTGCCAGCAGCGTGGGGGAGGGCTACAATGAGCAGTTCTTC
NA,TRBV18,TRBJ1-6,NA,CASSSTTGNSPLHF,TGTGCCAGCTCATCTACGACTGGTAATTCACCCCTCCACTTT
NA,TRBV10-1,TRBJ2-5,NA,CASSEDLTETQYF,TGCGCCAGCAGTGAGGACTTAACAGAGACCCAGTACTTC
NA,TRBV10-2,TRBJ2-7,once,CASRPRGNEQYF,TGCGCCAGCAGGCCAAGGGGGAACGAGCAGTACTTC
NA,TRBV5-5,TRBJ1-2,NA,CASSLALNGYTF,TGTGCCAGCAGCTTGGCCCTGAATGGCTACACCTTC
NA,TRBV21-1,TRBJ2-1,NA,CASSRPGKTPYNEQFF,TGTGCCAGCAGCAGACCGGGGAAAACTCCCTACAATGAGCAGTTCTTC
TRBD2,TRBV6-5,TRBJ2-7,NA,CASRGGFVYEQYF,TGTGCCAGCAGGGGGGGGTTCGTCTACGAGCAGTACTTC
NA,TRBV30,TRBJ2-5,NA,CAWSVSSGSTETQYF,TGTGCCTGGAGTGTAAGTTCAGGGAGCACGGAGACCCAGTACTTC
TRBD2,TRBV4-1,TRBJ2-1,NA,CASSQETSANNEQFF,TGCGCCAGCAGCCAAGAGACTAGCGCAAACAATGAGCAGTTCTTC
NA,TRBV2,TRBJ2-2,once,CASRGAGELFF,TGTGCCAGCAGGGGGGCAGGGGAGCTGTTTTTT
NA,TRBV19,TRBJ2-2,NA,CASSINWVDGELFF,TGTGCCAGTAGTATAAATTGGGTGGACGGGGAGCTGTTTTTT
NA,TRBV21-1,TRBJ1-2,NA,CASSITDNYGYTF,TGTGCCAGCAGCATCACAGATAACTATGGCTACACCTTC
TRBD1,TRBV5-1,TRBJ2-1,NA,CASTPDRGLYNEQFF,TGCGCCAGCACCCCCGACAGGGGGCTATACAATGAGCAGTTCTTC
NA,TRBV10-1,TRBJ2-3,NA,CASSDRYSQYF,TGCGCCAGCAGTGATAGGTATTCGCAGTATTTT
TRBD2,TRBV5-4,TRBJ2-3,once,CASSPKLLSGRADTQYF,TGTGCCAGCAGCCCCAAGCTCCTTAGCGGGAGGGCAGATACGCAGTATTTT
TRBD2,TRBV4-1,TRBJ2-5,NA,CASSQDASGSQETQYF,TGCGCCAGCAGCCAAGATGCTAGCGGGAGCCAAGAGACCCAGTACTTC
NA,TRBV18,TRBJ1-1,NA,CASSPHLNTEAFF,TGTGCCAGCTCACCGCATTTGAACACTGAAGCTTTCTTT